This TCR beta chain originates from a study of blood T cell repertoires in COVID-19. Turning to the study itself: Sources were T cells, B-cell-depleted T cells, or PBMCs; the material itself was cDNA or gDNA.

The method was immunoSEQ multiplex PCR; TCRdb's version includes in-frame clones alone and lacks a portion of them. The table includes roughly 200,000 clones, roughly 88% detected once. This CDR3 is built from 16 residues. Germline V CDR1 and CDR2: SGHNT, YYREEE (reference sequence). Deletions cut 0 bases from V and 1 base from J, with 12 bases between. Sequencing was carried out using peripheral blood. The source is a woman aged 40 to 50 who had recovered from COVID-19. The chain recombines TRBV5-4 with TRBJ2-3, with D possibly being TRBD1 (5 bases). The CDR3 is CASSLAVGPGTDTQYF. In nucleotides, the CDR3 is TGTGCCAGCAGCTTGGCCGTGGGGCCGGGCACAGATACGCAGTATTTT.